This T cell receptor beta chain was sequenced during a study of cytomegalovirus exposure and HLA in healthy donors. Generated by immunoSEQ multiplex PCR, the TCRdb table keeps only in-frame clones and is missing some. The table includes 110,000 or so clones, about 85% detected once. Donors were drawn from the approximately 130-subject validation cohort, separate from the approximately 670-subject first cohort. Germline values: CDR1 MDHEN, CDR2 SYDVKM. The CDR3 covers 15 residues. After removal of 4 bases from V and 4 bases from J, the junction contained 3 bases not matched to a gene. Sample: PBMCs. V and J are TRBV28 and TRBJ2-1, with 11 bases aligning to TRBD2. The sequence was obtained from a woman between 18 and 30 years old in good health and CMV-seronegative. CDR3 sequence: CASSSRLAGYNEQFF. The CDR3 DNA sequence: TGTGCCAGCAGTTCCCGACTAGCGGGGTACAATGAGCAGTTCTTC.